Listed below are T cell receptor beta chains from one sample, sequenced in a study of blood T cell repertoires in COVID-19. The data were produced by immunoSEQ multiplex PCR, yet TCRdb's version contains in-frame clones alone and is incomplete. This table holds roughly 200,000 clones, about 80% found once. The sample was peripheral blood. These receptors all come from a woman in her forties or fifties with active or convalescent COVID-19. Both conserved end residues are part of each CDR3. A D gene is named only where the DNA matches it firmly. Not all rows give a size; the values are once, few, many and, for expanded clones, a class.

J gene,clone size,D gene,V gene,CDR3 DNA,CDR3 protein
TRBJ2-1,.,.,TRBV5-1,TGCGCCAGCAGGGGCGGACAGTCTTACAATGAGCAGTTCTTC,CASRGGQSYNEQFF
TRBJ1-1,few,.,TRBV7-2,TGTGCCAGCAGCTTAGCGGCGGCGGGGACTGAAGCTTTCTTT,CASSLAAAGTEAFF
TRBJ2-1,few,.,TRBV7-2,TGTGCCAGCAGCTTTGTCTCGCGGGGGCCATACAATGAGCAGTTCTTC,CASSFVSRGPYNEQFF
TRBJ2-1,few,TRBD1,TRBV4-2,TGTGCCAGCAGCCATGCCCCGGGACAGCTACTCTACAATGAGCAGTTCTTC,CASSHAPGQLLYNEQFF
TRBJ2-7,.,TRBD2,TRBV18,TGTGCCAGCTCACCACCCCTAGCGGGAGGCCGAGGGTACGAGCAGTACTTC,CASSPPLAGGRGYEQYF
TRBJ2-3,.,TRBD2,TRBV28,TGTGCCAGCAGCCAGCCAGCGGGAGGGCTCACAGATACGCAGTATTTT,CASSQPAGGLTDTQYF
TRBJ2-3,once,TRBD1,TRBV27,TGTGCCAGCACCTCGTCTTCCAGGGACAGGGGAGATACGCAGTATTTT,CASTSSSRDRGDTQYF
TRBJ2-2,medium-sized,.,TRBV5-1,TGCGCCAGCAGCTTGTCGGGTCCCGGGGAGCTGTTTTTT,CASSLSGPGELFF
TRBJ2-7,.,TRBD1,TRBV7-6,TGTGCCAGCAGCTCTACAGGGGGAGAGCAGTACTTC,CASSSTGGEQYF
TRBJ2-3,.,.,TRBV6-5,TGTGCCAGCAGTTACGCGACAACAGATACGCAGTATTTT,CASSYATTDTQYF
TRBJ1-2,.,TRBD1,TRBV19,TGTGCCAGTAGTATACAGGGGGTCTATGGCTACACCTTC,CASSIQGVYGYTF
TRBJ1-4,.,TRBD1,TRBV6-4,TGTGCCAGCAGTGACAGGACAGGACACGCTGAAAAACTGTTTTTT,CASSDRTGHAEKLFF
TRBJ1-2,.,TRBD1,TRBV5-1,TGCGCCAGCAGCTTGGGTGGACAGGGGACAAACTGGGGCTACACCTTC,CASSLGGQGTNWGYTF
TRBJ1-5,.,TRBD1,TRBV19,TGTGCCAGTAGTCCCAACGGACAGGGAAGAGGGCAGCCCCAGCATTTT,CASSPNGQGRGQPQHF
TRBJ2-1,.,TRBD1,TRBV4-3,TGCGCCAGCAGCCAGAGGACAGGTCCACATGAGCAGTTCTTC,CASSQRTGPHEQFF
TRBJ1-1,.,TRBD1,TRBV27,TGTGCCAGCAGTTTATTGGGGACAGGTGTGAACACTGAAGCTTTCTTT,CASSLLGTGVNTEAFF
TRBJ1-3,.,.,TRBV11-2,TGTGCCAGCAGCTTAGATCGGATTGTGGGGGGAGCAGGAAACACCATATATTTT,CASSLDRIVGGAGNTIYF
TRBJ1-1,few,TRBD1,TRBV9,TGTGCCAGCAGCGTAGTTGGGACAGTGAACACTGAAGCTTTCTTT,CASSVVGTVNTEAFF
TRBJ2-4,few,TRBD2,TRBV5-1,TGCGCCAGCAGCTTGGCCAGCGGGGGACTAGCCAAAAACATTCAGTACTTC,CASSLASGGLAKNIQYF
TRBJ1-2,few,TRBD1,TRBV6-4,TGTGCCAGCAGTGACTACCGGGACAGGGTGGTAGGGGGCTACACCTTC,CASSDYRDRVVGGYTF
TRBJ1-4,few,.,TRBV2,TGTGCCAGCAGTGAGACAGTAACTAATGAAAAACTGTTTTTT,CASSETVTNEKLFF
TRBJ2-7,.,.,TRBV4-3,TGCGCCAGCAGCCAAGATCTGAACGGGCTCGGGGGCTCCTACGAGCAGTACTTC,CASSQDLNGLGGSYEQYF
TRBJ1-6,.,.,TRBV5-1,TGCGCCAGCCAGGGTCTAAATTCACCCCTCCACTTT,CASQGLNSPLHF